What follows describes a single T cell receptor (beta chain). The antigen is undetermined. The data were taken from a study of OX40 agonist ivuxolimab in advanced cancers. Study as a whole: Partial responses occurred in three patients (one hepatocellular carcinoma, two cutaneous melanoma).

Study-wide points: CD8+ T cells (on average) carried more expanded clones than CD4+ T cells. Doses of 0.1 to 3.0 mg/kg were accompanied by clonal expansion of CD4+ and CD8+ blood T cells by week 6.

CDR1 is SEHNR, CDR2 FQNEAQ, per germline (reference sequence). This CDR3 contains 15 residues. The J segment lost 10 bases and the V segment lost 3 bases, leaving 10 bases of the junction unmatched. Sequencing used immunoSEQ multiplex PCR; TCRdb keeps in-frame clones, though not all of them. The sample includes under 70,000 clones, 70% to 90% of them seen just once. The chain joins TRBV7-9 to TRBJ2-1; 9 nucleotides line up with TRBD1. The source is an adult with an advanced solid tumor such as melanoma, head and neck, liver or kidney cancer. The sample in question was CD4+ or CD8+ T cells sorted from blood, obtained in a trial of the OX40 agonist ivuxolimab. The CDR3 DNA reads TGTGCCAGCAGCTTCGGGACAGGGAGAGCGGGCGAGCAGTTCTTC. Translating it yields CASSFGTGRAGEQFF.